The rows below give T cell receptor beta chains drawn from one sample of a study of shared clonotypes between healthy human individuals. Here immunoSEQ multiplex PCR was the method, and the copy in TCRdb shows in-frame clones only, minus some. The sample lists around 980,000 clones; 75% to 80% were seen once. Material: memory CD4+ T cells from PBMCs. The receptors derive from a man in his late teens or twenties in good health. Some clones in this sample may be carry-over from other donors' samples. CDR3s include the opening cysteine and the closing phenylalanine or tryptophan. Fields, in order: D gene, J gene, V gene, clone size, CDR3 protein, CDR3 DNA. A D gene is named only where the DNA matches it firmly. Clone size is given for some rows only: seen once, a few or many times, or a class if the clone is expanded.

-,TRBJ2-7,TRBV18,-,CASSPIQYEQYF,TGTGCCAGCTCACCAATCCAATACGAGCAGTACTTC
TRBD2,TRBJ2-2,TRBV7-9,-,CASSLERETGELFF,TGTGCCAGCAGCTTAGAGCGGGAGACCGGGGAGCTGTTTTTT
-,TRBJ2-5,TRBV4-2,few,CASSQEPNSQETQYF,TGTGCCAGCAGCCAAGAACCCAACAGCCAAGAGACCCAGTACTTC
TRBD1,TRBJ2-7,TRBV28,-,CASSLGGTGGVYEQYF,TGTGCCAGCAGTTTGGGCGGGACAGGGGGGGTTTACGAGCAGTACTTC
-,TRBJ1-1,TRBV19,-,CASSIDRHWAFF,TGTGCCAGTAGTATTGACAGGCATTGGGCTTTCTTT
TRBD1,TRBJ1-2,TRBV5-8,once,CASRNRQGAWVIGTF,TGTGCCAGCAGGAATAGACAGGGGGCATGGGTAATCGGCACCTTC
-,TRBJ2-5,TRBV28,-,CASSLLSAETQYF,TGTGCCAGCAGTTTACTGTCCGCAGAGACCCAGTACTTC
-,TRBJ2-3,TRBV30,-,CAWSDGGTGTDTQYF,TGTGCCTGGAGTGATGGAGGGACGGGCACAGATACGCAGTATTTT
-,TRBJ1-1,TRBV11-3,-,CASSLGGAENTEAFF,TGTGCCAGCAGCTTAGGTGGGGCAGAGAACACTGAAGCTTTCTTT
TRBD1,TRBJ2-5,TRBV5-1,-,CASSPTGGAETQYF,TGCGCCAGCAGCCCCACAGGGGGCGCAGAGACCCAGTACTTC